The source of this T cell receptor (beta chain) is a study of T cell responses to AZD1222 COVID-19 vaccine. Findings and limits, study-wide: Most donors were white British, females outnumbered males, and clonal diversity was possibly underestimated. Repertoire sampling occurred only after the peak T cell response.

On this clone: The antigen remains undetermined.

The CDR3 totals 16 residues. V lost 5 bases to trimming and J lost 0 bases; unmatched junction nucleotides: 2. CDR1 is MGHDK and CDR2 is SYGVNS in the germline V gene. Profiled with immunoSEQ multiplex PCR; TCRdb holds only in-frame clones, not every one. Seen here are nearly 110,000 clones, 70% to 90% observed once, and the top ten hold 5.5% to 8.5%. The sequence came from an adult in good health. The specimen comprised peripheral blood, sampled on day 0 of AZD1222 vaccination. This chain uses TRBV25-1 with TRBJ2-1; 12 positions match TRBD2. The CDR3 DNA sequence: TGTGCCAGCAGTTCGACTAGCGGGAGCTCCTACAATGAGCAGTTCTTC. This gives the protein CASSSTSGSSYNEQFF.